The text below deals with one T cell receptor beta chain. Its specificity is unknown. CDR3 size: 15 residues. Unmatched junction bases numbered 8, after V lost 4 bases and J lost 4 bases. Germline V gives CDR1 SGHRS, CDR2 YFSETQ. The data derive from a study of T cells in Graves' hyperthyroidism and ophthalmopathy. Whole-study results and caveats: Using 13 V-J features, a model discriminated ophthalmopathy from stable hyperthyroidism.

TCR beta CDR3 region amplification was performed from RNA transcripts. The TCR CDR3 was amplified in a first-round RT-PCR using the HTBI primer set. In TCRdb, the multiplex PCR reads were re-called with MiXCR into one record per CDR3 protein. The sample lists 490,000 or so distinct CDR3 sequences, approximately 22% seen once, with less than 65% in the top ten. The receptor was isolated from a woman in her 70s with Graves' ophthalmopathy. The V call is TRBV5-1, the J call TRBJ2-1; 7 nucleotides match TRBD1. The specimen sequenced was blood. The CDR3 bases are TGCGCCAGCAGCGCCCGGGACAGAGGGTACAATGAGCAGTTCTTC. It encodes CASSARDRGYNEQFF.